The sequence of this T cell receptor (beta chain) was determined in a study of tumor and adjacent non-tumor tissue in lung cancer. The CDR3 extends over 15 amino acids. CDR1 and CDR2 (germline): MDHEN, SYDVKM. Remarks on this clonotype: A read error may account for a junction end that differs from germline.

The template was RNA from unsorted bulk tissue. The library came from three nested PCR rounds adapted from ARM-PCR protocols. Each CDR3 protein gets one entry after TCRdb re-called the multiplex PCR reads with MiXCR. This table has about 110,000 distinct CDR3 sequences, approximately 80% appearing once. Sequencing was performed on lung tumor tissue. This chain links TRBV28 with TRBJ2-5; 7 positions match TRBD2. The sequence derives from a man aged 65 to 79 with non-small cell lung cancer. The CDR3 region is CPSSTRRGTGGSQYF. The CDR3 DNA follows: TGTCCCAGCAGCACAAGGCGGGGGACGGGTGGGAGCCAGTACTTC.